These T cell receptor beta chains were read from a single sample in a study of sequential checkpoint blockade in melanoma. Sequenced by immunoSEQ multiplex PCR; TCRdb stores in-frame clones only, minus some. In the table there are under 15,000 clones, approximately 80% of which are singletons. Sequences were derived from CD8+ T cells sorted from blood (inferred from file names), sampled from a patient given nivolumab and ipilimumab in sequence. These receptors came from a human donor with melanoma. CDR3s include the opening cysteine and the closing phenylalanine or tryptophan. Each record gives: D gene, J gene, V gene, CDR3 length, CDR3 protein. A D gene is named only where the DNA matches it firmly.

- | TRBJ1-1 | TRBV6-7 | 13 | CAIPQGGRTEAFF
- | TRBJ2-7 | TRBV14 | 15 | CASSPLTGAYGEQYF
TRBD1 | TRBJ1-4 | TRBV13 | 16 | CASSLGGTGFDEKLFF
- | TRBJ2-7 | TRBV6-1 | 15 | CASSVLAYFLYEQYF
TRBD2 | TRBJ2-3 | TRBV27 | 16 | CASSPLAGVSTDTQYF
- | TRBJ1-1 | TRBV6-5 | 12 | CASSYRDTEAFF
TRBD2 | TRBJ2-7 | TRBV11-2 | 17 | CASSGGVAGLMAYEQYF
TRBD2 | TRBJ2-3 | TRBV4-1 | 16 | CASSQRLAGSTDTQYF
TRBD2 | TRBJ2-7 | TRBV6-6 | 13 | CASTTGGPREQYF
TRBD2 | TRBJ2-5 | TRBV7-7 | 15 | CASSLSWTSQETQYF
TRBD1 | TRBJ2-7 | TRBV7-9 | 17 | CASSSAGTGINLYEQYF
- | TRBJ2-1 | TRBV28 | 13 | CASSPDFVGEQFF
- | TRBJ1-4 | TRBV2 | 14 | CASSEVQGDEKLFF
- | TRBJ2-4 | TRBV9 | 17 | CASSVQDGSNVKNIQYF
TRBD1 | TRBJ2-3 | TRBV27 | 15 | CASSLSTGGTDTQYF
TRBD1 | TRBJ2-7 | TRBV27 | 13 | CASGHRGVYEQYF
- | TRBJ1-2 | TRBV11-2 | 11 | CAEGGNYGYTF
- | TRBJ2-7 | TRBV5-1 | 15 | CASSLDSSSLYEQYF
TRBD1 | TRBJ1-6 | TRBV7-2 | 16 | CASSPSPGTGYSPLHF
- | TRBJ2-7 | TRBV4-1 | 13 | CASSQGTFYEQYF
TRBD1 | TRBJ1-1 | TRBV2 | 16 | CASSLTGTAPNTEAFF
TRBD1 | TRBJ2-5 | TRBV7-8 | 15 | CASSFSGQGGETQYF
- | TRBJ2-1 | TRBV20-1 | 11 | CSASAYNEQFF
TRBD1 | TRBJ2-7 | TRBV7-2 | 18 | CASSLVLNRGQSSYEQYF
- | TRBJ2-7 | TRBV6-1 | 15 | CASSEDEGGSYEQYF
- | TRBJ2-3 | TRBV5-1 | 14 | CSPGLAKNTDTQYF
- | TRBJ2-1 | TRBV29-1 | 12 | CSLGLGGYEQFF
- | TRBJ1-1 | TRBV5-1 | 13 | CASSLYGGTEAFF
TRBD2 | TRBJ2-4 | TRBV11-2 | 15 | CASSLDAGGRNIQYF
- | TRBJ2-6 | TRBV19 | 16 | CASSISMSSGANVLTF
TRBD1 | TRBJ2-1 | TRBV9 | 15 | CASSEPGQGNPEQFF
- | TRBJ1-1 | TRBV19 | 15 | CASSILTVGNTEAFF
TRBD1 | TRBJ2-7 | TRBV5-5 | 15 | CASSLQWTGVYEQYF
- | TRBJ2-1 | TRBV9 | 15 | CASSVGVSSYNEQFF
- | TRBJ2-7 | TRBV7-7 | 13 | CASSLGQDYEQYF
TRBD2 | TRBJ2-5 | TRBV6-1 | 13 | CASRGLAQETQYF
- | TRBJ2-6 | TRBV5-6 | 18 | CASSLTSGVVAGANVLTF
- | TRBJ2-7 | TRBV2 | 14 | CASSERPLGHEQYF
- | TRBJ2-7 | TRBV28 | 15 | CASSLYTGSSYEQYF
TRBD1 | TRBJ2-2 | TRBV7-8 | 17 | CASIQTGDRGPTGELFF
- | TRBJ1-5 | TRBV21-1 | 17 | CASSKVEGQGKGQPQHF
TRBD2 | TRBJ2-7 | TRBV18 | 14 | CASSPLADSYEQYF
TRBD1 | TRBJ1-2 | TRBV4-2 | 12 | CASSLGTDGYTF
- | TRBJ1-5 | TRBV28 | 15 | CASSLREGSDQPQHF
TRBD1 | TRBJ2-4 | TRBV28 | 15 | CASSGAGGSKNIQYF
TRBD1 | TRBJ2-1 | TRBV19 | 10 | CASSTGPQFF
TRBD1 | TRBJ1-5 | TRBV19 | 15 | CASDYTGGEDRPQHF
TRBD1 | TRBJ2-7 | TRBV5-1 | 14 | CASASDRVAYEQYF
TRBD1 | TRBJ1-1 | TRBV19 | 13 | CASSIGTATEAFF
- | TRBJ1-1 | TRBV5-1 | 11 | CASTSNTEAFF